This section outlines one T cell receptor (beta chain) sequence together with its context. The source of the sample is a study of technical replicates of blood from a few donors. V lost 2 bases, J lost 2 bases, and 6 bases stayed unmatched. Germline loops: CDR1 MGHRA, CDR2 YSYEKL. The CDR3 runs to 15 residues. Produced via immunoSEQ multiplex PCR; TCRdb's table is partial and in-frame only. The sample gives tens of thousands of clones, approximately 92% of which show up once; under 0.5% is in the top ten. Sequenced: T cells isolated from PBMCs. The TCR sequence derives from a human donor in good health. Some clones in this sample may be carry-over from other donors' samples. The rearrangement uses TRBV4-1 and TRBJ2-7; 7 bases are shared with TRBD1. The DNA for the CDR3 is TGCGCCAGCAGCCAACCCCGGGACAGAACCTACGAGCAGTACTTC. The encoded protein is CASSQPRDRTYEQYF.